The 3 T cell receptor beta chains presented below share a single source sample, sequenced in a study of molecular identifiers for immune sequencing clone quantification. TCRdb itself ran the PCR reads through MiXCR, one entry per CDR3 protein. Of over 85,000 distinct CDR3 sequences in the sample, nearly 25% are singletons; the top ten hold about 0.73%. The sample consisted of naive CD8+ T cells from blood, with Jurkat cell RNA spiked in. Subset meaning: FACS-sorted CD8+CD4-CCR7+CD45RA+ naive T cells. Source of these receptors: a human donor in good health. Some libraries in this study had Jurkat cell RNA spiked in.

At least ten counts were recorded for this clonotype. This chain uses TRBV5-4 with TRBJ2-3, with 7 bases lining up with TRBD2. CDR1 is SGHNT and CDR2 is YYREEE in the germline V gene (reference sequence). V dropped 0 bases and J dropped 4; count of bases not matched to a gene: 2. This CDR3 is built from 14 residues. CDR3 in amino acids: CASSLGLAPDTQYF. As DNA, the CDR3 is TGTGCCAGCAGCTTGGGACTAGCTCCAGATACGCAGTATTTT. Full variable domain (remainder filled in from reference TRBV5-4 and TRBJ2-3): ETGVTQSPTHLIKTRGQQVTLRCSSQSGHNTVSWYQQALGQGPQFIFQYYREEENGRGNFPPRFSGLQFPNYSSELNVNALELDDSALYLCASSLGLAPDTQYFGPGTRLTVL.

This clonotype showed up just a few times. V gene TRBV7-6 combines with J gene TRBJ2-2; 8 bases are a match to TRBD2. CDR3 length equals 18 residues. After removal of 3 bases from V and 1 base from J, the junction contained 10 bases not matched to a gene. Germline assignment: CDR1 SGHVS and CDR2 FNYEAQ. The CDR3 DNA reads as TGTGCCAGCAGCTTGTCTCCAGTAGCGGGGCTGAACACCGGGGAGCTGTTTTTT. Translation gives CASSLSPVAGLNTGELFF.

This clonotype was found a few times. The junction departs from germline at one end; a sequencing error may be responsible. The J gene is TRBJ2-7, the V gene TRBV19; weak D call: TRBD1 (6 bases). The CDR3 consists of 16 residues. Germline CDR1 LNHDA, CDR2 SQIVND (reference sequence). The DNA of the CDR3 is TGTGCCAGCAGTATTGCGGGTGGGACACGAAGTTACGAGCAGTACTTC. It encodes CASSIAGGTRSYEQYF.